Listed here is a single T cell receptor (beta chain). The target antigen is unknown. These data belong to a study of T cell responses to AZD1222 COVID-19 vaccine. The germline V gene encodes CDR1 SGHRS and CDR2 YFSETQ. J lost 5 bases, V lost 0 bases, and 8 bases had no gene match. There are 16 residues in the CDR3. Study-level points and caveats: Following two doses of AZD1222, Spike-specific TCR breadth and depth rose.

Method: immunoSEQ multiplex PCR; TCRdb's copy keeps in-frame clones and lacks some. Counted here are 120,000 or so clones, approximately 88% occurring once; the ten biggest clones make up roughly 1.4%. This specimen consisted of peripheral blood, obtained on day 0 of AZD1222 vaccination. The TCR comes from an adult in good health. This chain joins TRBV5-1 and TRBJ2-7; 10 nucleotides line up with TRBD2. The CDR3 DNA is TGCGCCAGCAGCTTGGGGGCAGCGGGAGGGCCGAACGAGCAGTACTTC. Encoded protein: CASSLGAAGGPNEQYF.